Detailed here is one T cell receptor (beta chain). Its antigen is as yet unknown. This record belongs to a study of cytomegalovirus exposure and HLA in healthy donors. Study-level background: There were 350 to 450 genotyped donors. Of these, roughly 80% fell in the genetic ancestry cluster associated with self-reported Caucasian donors. Points from the study as a whole: Upon later analysis, TCR association rates were observed to vary by HLA locus, being highest for DRB1 and lowest for HLA-C.

Primers: 60 Vbeta forward and 13 Jbeta reverse. Libraries were prepared by immunoSEQ multiplex PCR; TCRdb keeps only in-frame clonotypes and omits some of them. The sample lists about 130,000 clones, approximately 87% occurring once. The CDR3 loop spans 14 amino acids. The ends were cut back, 0 bases at V and 0 bases at J, with 6 bases in the middle. The germline V gene has CDR1 SGHNT and CDR2 YYREEE (reference sequence). The chain has TRBV5-4 and TRBJ1-1, with D unclear. The source of this sequence is a man younger than 35 in good health and CMV-seropositive. The sequencing input was PBMCs. The CDR3: CASSLGHLNTEAFF. Here the CDR3 DNA reads TGTGCCAGCAGCTTGGGGCACCTGAACACTGAAGCTTTCTTT. The variable domain in full, with the rest retrieved from reference TRBV5-4 and TRBJ1-1, is ETGVTQSPTHLIKTRGQQVTLRCSSQSGHNTVSWYQQALGQGPQFIFQYYREEENGRGNFPPRFSGLQFPNYSSELNVNALELDDSALYLCASSLGHLNTEAFFGQGTRLTVV.